This is a list of T cell receptor beta chains from one sample in a study of CD8 T cells in Susac syndrome. TCRdb passed the immunoSEQ multiplex PCR reads through MiXCR, listing each CDR3 protein once. The table has some 200,000 distinct CDR3 sequences, just under 95% seen once. Specimen: CD4+ T cells from PBMCs. Receptors originate from a human donor in good health. CDR3s include the opening cysteine and the closing phenylalanine or tryptophan. A D gene is named only where the DNA matches it firmly. Expanded clones are given a class, and other clones once, few, many or no size at all.

clone size | J gene | D gene | V gene | CDR3 protein | CDR3 DNA
once | TRBJ2-3 | NA | TRBV29-1 | CSVEGLGQIRTDTQYF | TGCAGCGTTGAAGGCCTCGGACAGATTAGGACAGATACGCAGTATTTT
few | TRBJ2-6 | NA | TRBV7-3 | CASSSQSVSGANVLTF | TGTGCCAGCAGCTCCCAATCCGTCTCTGGGGCCAACGTCCTGACTTTC
NA | TRBJ2-5 | TRBD2 | TRBV25-1 | CATARAGGQETQYF | TGTGCCACTGCGAGAGCGGGAGGCCAAGAGACCCAGTACTTC
NA | TRBJ1-2 | TRBD1 | TRBV7-9 | CASSLGTGHGYTF | TGTGCCAGCAGCTTAGGGACAGGTCATGGCTACACCTTC
NA | TRBJ2-7 | TRBD1 | TRBV5-4 | CASSWGDRGLDEQYF | TGTGCCAGCAGCTGGGGAGACAGGGGGCTCGACGAGCAGTACTTC
NA | TRBJ2-7 | NA | TRBV20-1 | CSALGAGSYEQYF | TGCAGTGCCCTTGGGGCGGGCTCCTACGAGCAGTACTTC
NA | TRBJ2-3 | NA | TRBV15 | CATSREVGSTDTQYF | TGTGCCACCAGCAGAGAGGTAGGGAGCACAGATACGCAGTATTTT
NA | TRBJ2-7 | NA | TRBV30 | CAWSTGTPATYEQYF | TGTGCCTGGAGCACAGGGACTCCGGCAACCTACGAGCAGTACTTC
few | TRBJ2-3 | NA | TRBV12-3/TRBV12-4 | CASREGDTQYF | TGTGCCAGCAGGGAAGGAGATACGCAGTATTTT
NA | TRBJ1-4 | NA | TRBV29-1 | CSVKSPTNEKLFF | TGCAGCGTTAAAAGCCCAACTAATGAAAAACTGTTTTTT
NA | TRBJ2-1 | TRBD1 | TRBV20-1 | CSARDRFKANEQFF | TGCAGTGCTAGGGACAGGTTCAAGGCCAATGAGCAGTTCTTC
NA | TRBJ2-7 | NA | TRBV29-1 | CSVARDGSYEQYF | TGCAGCGTGGCCCGGGACGGTTCCTACGAGCAGTACTTC
NA | TRBJ2-3 | TRBD2 | TRBV20-1 | CSAPASGRGTDTQYF | TGCAGTGCACCGGCTAGCGGGAGGGGCACAGATACGCAGTATTTT
NA | TRBJ2-1 | TRBD2 | TRBV7-3 | CASSLEAGGWNEQFF | TGTGCCAGCAGCTTAGAAGCGGGAGGATGGAATGAGCAGTTCTTC
NA | TRBJ2-6 | TRBD1 | TRBV3-1 | CASSRDSLNSGANVLTF | TGTGCCAGCAGCCGGGACAGCCTTAACTCTGGGGCCAACGTCCTGACTTTC
NA | TRBJ1-3 | TRBD1 | TRBV30 | CAWSGDSISGNTIYF | TGTGCCTGGAGTGGGGACAGCATATCTGGAAACACCATATATTTT
NA | TRBJ2-5 | NA | TRBV7-9 | CASSPVGGSETQYF | TGTGCCAGCAGCCCGGTAGGGGGTTCAGAGACCCAGTACTTC
NA | TRBJ2-2 | NA | TRBV19 | CASSPGLTGELFF | TGTGCCAGTAGTCCGGGTCTGACCGGGGAGCTGTTTTTT
NA | TRBJ2-5 | TRBD2 | TRBV15 | CATSIWGLAMGTQYF | TGTGCCACCAGCATTTGGGGACTAGCTATGGGGACCCAGTACTTC
NA | TRBJ1-2 | TRBD1 | TRBV20-1 | CSAAGTDYGYTF | TGCAGTGCTGCCGGGACAGACTATGGCTACACCTTC
NA | TRBJ1-1 | TRBD1 | TRBV12-3/TRBV12-4 | CASSLRDRGFTEAFF | TGTGCCAGCAGTTTACGGGACAGGGGATTCACTGAAGCTTTCTTT
few | TRBJ2-7 | NA | TRBV20-1 | CSAEGSTFSYEQYF | TGCAGTGCTGAAGGATCCACGTTCTCCTACGAGCAGTACTTC
NA | TRBJ2-1 | NA | TRBV30 | CAWNGAHEQFF | TGTGCCTGGAATGGGGCCCATGAGCAGTTCTTC
NA | TRBJ1-4 | NA | TRBV4-3 | CASSKEAGVEKLFF | TGCGCCAGCTCGAAAGAGGCAGGGGTTGAAAAACTGTTTTTT
NA | TRBJ1-2 | NA | TRBV30 | CAWKTLTGGYTF | TGTGCCTGGAAGACTCTAACAGGGGGCTACACCTTC
NA | TRBJ2-7 | NA | TRBV6-6 | CASSYDRRGSYEQYF | TGTGCCAGCAGTTACGATCGGCGAGGCTCCTACGAGCAGTACTTC
NA | TRBJ2-3 | NA | TRBV20-1 | CSVAGTLSTDTQYF | TGCAGTGTCGCCGGGACACTCAGCACAGATACGCAGTATTTT
NA | TRBJ2-7 | NA | TRBV28 | CASSHPWSYEQYF | TGTGCCAGCAGCCACCCTTGGTCCTACGAGCAGTACTTC
NA | TRBJ1-5 | NA | TRBV20-1 | CSASSGGMEPQHF | TGCAGTGCTAGTTCCGGGGGGATGGAGCCCCAGCATTTT
NA | TRBJ1-1 | NA | TRBV6-5 | CASSYVGVEDTEAFF | TGTGCCAGCAGTTACGTCGGGGTTGAGGACACTGAAGCTTTCTTT
NA | TRBJ1-2 | TRBD1 | TRBV2 | CASRTHRGTYGYTF | TGTGCCAGCAGGACCCACAGGGGGACTTATGGCTACACCTTC
NA | TRBJ2-3 | NA | TRBV7-2 | CASSLQENTPSRYF | TGTGCCAGCAGCTTACAAGAGAATACCCCCTCCCGGTATTTT
NA | TRBJ2-2 | TRBD1 | TRBV29-1 | CSVADRGAGELFF | TGCAGCGTTGCGGACAGGGGGGCCGGGGAGCTGTTTTTT
NA | TRBJ2-7 | NA | TRBV19 | CASRGDGGRYEQYF | TGTGCCAGTAGAGGGGACGGGGGAAGATACGAGCAGTACTTC
NA | TRBJ2-5 | NA | TRBV5-1 | CASSLSSTEKETQYF | TGCGCCAGCAGCTTAAGTAGCACAGAAAAAGAGACCCAGTACTTC
NA | TRBJ1-1 | NA | TRBV12-5 | CASGLGRSTEAFF | TGTGCTAGTGGTTTGGGGAGGAGTACTGAAGCTTTCTTT
once | TRBJ1-1 | TRBD1 | TRBV14 | CASSRWGQRNTEAFF | TGTGCCAGCAGCCGATGGGGACAGAGGAACACTGAAGCTTTCTTT
NA | TRBJ1-2 | TRBD1 | TRBV4-2 | CASSDRGDYGYTF | TGTGCCAGCTCAGACAGGGGGGACTATGGCTACACCTTC
NA | TRBJ2-3 | NA | TRBV20-1 | CSARHWRTSTDTQYF | TGCAGTGCGCGCCATTGGCGAACTAGCACAGATACGCAGTATTTT
NA | TRBJ2-7 | NA | TRBV29-1 | CSVGEGSFGQYF | TGCAGCGTTGGTGAGGGTAGCTTCGGGCAGTACTTC
NA | TRBJ2-1 | NA | TRBV12-3/TRBV12-4 | CASSLVVYEQFF | TGTGCCAGCAGTTTAGTAGTCTATGAGCAGTTCTTC
few | TRBJ1-5 | TRBD1 | TRBV20-1 | CSASQGAHQPQHF | TGCAGTGCTAGTCAGGGGGCTCATCAGCCCCAGCATTTT
NA | TRBJ2-3 | NA | TRBV7-9 | CASSLYSGATDTHYF | TGTGCCAGCAGCTTATACAGCGGCGCCACAGATACGCATTATTTT
NA | TRBJ2-7 | NA | TRBV20-1 | CSASGERYEQYF | TGCAGTGCTAGCGGGGAGAGGTACGAGCAGTACTTC
NA | TRBJ2-2 | NA | TRBV29-1 | CSVAVASTGELFF | TGCAGCGTTGCCGTAGCGAGCACCGGGGAGCTGTTTTTT
once | TRBJ2-7 | NA | TRBV30 | CAWSVGAEQYF | TGTGCCTGGAGTGTAGGCGCCGAGCAGTACTTC
NA | TRBJ2-1 | TRBD2 | TRBV2 | CASSEPLIAGGSDEQFF | TGTGCCAGCAGTGAACCCCTCATAGCGGGAGGGAGCGATGAGCAGTTCTTC
NA | TRBJ1-2 | NA | TRBV6-6 | CASSYGPSGAHYGYTF | TGTGCCAGCAGTTACGGTCCTTCAGGGGCGCACTATGGCTACACCTTC
NA | TRBJ1-2 | NA | TRBV30 | CAWSVHGYGYTF | TGTGCCTGGAGTGTACATGGCTATGGCTACACCTTC
few | TRBJ1-1 | TRBD1 | TRBV30 | CAWMGRDSNTEAFF | TGTGCCTGGATGGGTCGGGACAGTAACACTGAAGCTTTCTTT
NA | TRBJ2-1 | NA | TRBV3-1 | CASSLRGAGEQFF | TGTGCCAGCAGCCTCAGGGGGGCTGGTGAGCAGTTCTTC
once | TRBJ2-7 | TRBD2 | TRBV28 | CASSFPSSGRLYEQYF | TGTGCCAGCAGTTTTCCCTCTAGCGGGAGGTTGTACGAGCAGTACTTC
NA | TRBJ2-7 | NA | TRBV3-1 | CASSQGMTAQYF | TGTGCCAGCAGCCAAGGAATGACGGCGCAGTACTTC
once | TRBJ2-7 | NA | TRBV20-1 | CSARNGGTADDEQYF | TGCAGTGCTAGAAACGGCGGGACAGCTGACGACGAGCAGTACTTC
NA | TRBJ2-2 | TRBD2 | TRBV27 | CASSSPSGKANTGELFF | TGTGCCAGCAGTTCGCCTAGCGGGAAAGCGAACACCGGGGAGCTGTTTTTT
NA | TRBJ2-6 | NA | TRBV29-1 | CSVPGVSSGANVLTF | TGCAGCGTCCCAGGTGTTAGCTCTGGGGCCAACGTCCTGACTTTC